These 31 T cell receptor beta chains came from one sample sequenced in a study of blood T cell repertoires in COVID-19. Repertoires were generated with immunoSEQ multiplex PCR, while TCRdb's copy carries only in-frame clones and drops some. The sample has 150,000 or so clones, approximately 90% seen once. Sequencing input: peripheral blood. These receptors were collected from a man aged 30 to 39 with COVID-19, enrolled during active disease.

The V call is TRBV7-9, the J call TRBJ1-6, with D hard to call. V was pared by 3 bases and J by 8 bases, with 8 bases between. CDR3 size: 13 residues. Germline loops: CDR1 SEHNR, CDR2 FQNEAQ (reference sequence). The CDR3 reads CASSFTDYSPLHF. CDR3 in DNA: TGTGCCAGCAGCTTCACAGATTATTCACCCCTCCACTTT.

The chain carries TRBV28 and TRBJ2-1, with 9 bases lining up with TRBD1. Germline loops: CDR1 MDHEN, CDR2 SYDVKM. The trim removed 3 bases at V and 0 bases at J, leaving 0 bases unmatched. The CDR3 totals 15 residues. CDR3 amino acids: CASSLGQGSYNEQFF. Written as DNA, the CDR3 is TGTGCCAGCAGTTTGGGACAGGGCTCCTACAATGAGCAGTTCTTC.

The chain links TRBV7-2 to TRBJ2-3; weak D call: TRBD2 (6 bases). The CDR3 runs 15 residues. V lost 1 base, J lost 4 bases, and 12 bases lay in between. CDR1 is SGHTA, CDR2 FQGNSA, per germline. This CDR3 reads CASSLVASVADTQYF. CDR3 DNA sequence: TGTGCCAGCAGCTTAGTGGCTAGCGTTGCAGATACGCAGTATTTT.

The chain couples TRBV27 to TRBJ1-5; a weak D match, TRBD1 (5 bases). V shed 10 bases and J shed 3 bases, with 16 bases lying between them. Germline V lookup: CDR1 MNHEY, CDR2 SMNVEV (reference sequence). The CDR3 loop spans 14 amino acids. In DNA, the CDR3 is TGTGCCACTTCCCCAGGGTTCCCCAATCAGCCCCAGCATTTT. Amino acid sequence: CATSPGFPNQPQHF.

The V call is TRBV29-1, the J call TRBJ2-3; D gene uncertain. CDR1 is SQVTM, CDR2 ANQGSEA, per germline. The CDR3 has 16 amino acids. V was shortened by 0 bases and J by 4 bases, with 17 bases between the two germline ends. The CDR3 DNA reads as TGCAGCGTTGAAGATCTTGGAGTTTTCGGCGCAGATACGCAGTATTTT. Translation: CSVEDLGVFGADTQYF.

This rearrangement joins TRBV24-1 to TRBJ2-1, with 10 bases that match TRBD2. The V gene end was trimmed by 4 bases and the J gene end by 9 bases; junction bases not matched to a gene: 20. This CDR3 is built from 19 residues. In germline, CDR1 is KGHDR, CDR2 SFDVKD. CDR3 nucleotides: TGTGCCACCAGTGACCCGCCTGATGCTAGCGGGAGTTTCAGAGGTGAGCAGTTCTTC. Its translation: CATSDPPDASGSFRGEQFF.

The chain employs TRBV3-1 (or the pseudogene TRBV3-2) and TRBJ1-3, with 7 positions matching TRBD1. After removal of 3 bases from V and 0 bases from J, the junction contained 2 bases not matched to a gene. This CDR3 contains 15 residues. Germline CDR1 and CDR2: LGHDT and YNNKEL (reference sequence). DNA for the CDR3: TGTGCCAGCAGCCATGACAGGGCCTCTGGAAACACCATATATTTT. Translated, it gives CASSHDRASGNTIYF.

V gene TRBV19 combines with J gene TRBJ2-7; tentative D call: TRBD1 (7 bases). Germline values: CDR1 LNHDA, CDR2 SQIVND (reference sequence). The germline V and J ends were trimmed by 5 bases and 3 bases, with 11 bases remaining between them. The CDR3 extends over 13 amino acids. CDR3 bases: TGTGCCAGTAGTCGACAGGGAGGCTACGAGCAGTACTTC. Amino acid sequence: CASSRQGGYEQYF.

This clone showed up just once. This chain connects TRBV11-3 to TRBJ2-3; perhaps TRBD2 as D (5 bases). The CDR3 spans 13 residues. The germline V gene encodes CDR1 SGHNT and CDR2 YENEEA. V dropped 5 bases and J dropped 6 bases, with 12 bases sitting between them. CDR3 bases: TGTGCCAGCAGCGTCTCGGGATCCGATACGCAGTATTTT. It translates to CASSVSGSDTQYF.

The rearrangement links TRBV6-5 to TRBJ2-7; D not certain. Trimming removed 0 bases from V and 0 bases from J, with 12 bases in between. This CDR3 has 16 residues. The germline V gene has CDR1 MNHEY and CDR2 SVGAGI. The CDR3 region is CASSYSLRLSSYEQYF. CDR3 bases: TGTGCCAGCAGTTACTCTCTCAGGTTGAGCTCCTACGAGCAGTACTTC.

CDR3 loop: CASSYSKFAGTFTDTQYF. CDR3 sequence (DNA): TGTGCCAGCAGTTACTCGAAGTTCGCAGGGACATTCACAGATACGCAGTATTTT. The chain combines TRBV6-2 or TRBV6-3 with TRBJ2-3; tentative D call: TRBD1 (6 bases). The CDR3 has 18 amino acids. With 0 bases removed from V and 2 bases from J, the gap between germline ends came to 18 bases. Germline assignment: CDR1 MNHEY and CDR2 SVGEGT.

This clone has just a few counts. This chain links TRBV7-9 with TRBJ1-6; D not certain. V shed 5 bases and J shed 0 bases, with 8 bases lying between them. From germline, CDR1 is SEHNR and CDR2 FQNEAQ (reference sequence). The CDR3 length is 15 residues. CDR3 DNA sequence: TGTGCCAGCAGCCCCCAATCCTCCTATAATTCACCCCTCCACTTT. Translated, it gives CASSPQSSYNSPLHF.

Here the CDR3 DNA reads TGTGCCAGCAGTCCAGGGGGGCCCTCTGGAAACACCATATATTTT. It specifies CASSPGGPSGNTIYF. The chain couples TRBV7-2 to TRBJ1-3, with TRBD1 matching 7 bases. The germline gives CDR1 SGHTA, CDR2 FQGNSA. CDR3 length: 15 residues. J lost 0 bases, V lost 6 bases, and 5 bases had no gene match. Filled out from reference TRBV7-2 and TRBJ1-3, the complete variable domain reads GAGVSQSPSNKVTEKGKDVELRCDPISGHTALYWYRQSLGQGLEFLIYFQGNSAPDKSGLPSDRFSAERTGGSVSTLTIQRTQQEDSAVYLCASSPGGPSGNTIYFGEGSWLTVV.

In nucleotides, the CDR3 is TGTGCCAGTAGTCGGACGGGAGGGAACACTGAAGCTTTCTTT. It yields the protein CASSRTGGNTEAFF. The gene calls are TRBV19 and TRBJ1-1; D remains ambiguous. The germline gives CDR1 LNHDA, CDR2 SQIVND (reference sequence). Trimming pared 5 bases from V and 1 base from J, leaving 11 bases between. This CDR3 comprises 14 residues.

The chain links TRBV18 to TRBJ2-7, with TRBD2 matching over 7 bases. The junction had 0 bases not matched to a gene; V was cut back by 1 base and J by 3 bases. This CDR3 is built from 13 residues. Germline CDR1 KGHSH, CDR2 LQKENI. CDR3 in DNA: TGTGCCAGCTCACCACGGGGGGGCTACGAGCAGTACTTC. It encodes CASSPRGGYEQYF. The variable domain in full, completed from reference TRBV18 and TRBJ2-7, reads NAGVMQNPRHLVRRRGQEARLRCSPMKGHSHVYWYRQLPEEGLKFMVYLQKENIIDESGMPKERFSAEFPKEGPSILRIQQVVRGDSAAYFCASSPRGGYEQYFGPGTRLTVT.

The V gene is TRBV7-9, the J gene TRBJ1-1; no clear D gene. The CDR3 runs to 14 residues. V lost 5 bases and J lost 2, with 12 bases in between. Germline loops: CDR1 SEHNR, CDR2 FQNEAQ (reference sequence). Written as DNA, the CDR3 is TGTGCCAGCAGCACTGCGGGAGTAAACACTGAAGCTTTCTTT. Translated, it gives CASSTAGVNTEAFF.

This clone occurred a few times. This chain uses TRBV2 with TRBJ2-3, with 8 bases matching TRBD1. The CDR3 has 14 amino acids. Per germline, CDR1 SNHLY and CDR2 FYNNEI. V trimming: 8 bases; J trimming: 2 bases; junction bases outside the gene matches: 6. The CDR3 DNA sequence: TGTGCCAGCCGACAGGGGTTGAACACAGATACGCAGTATTTT. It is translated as CASRQGLNTDTQYF.

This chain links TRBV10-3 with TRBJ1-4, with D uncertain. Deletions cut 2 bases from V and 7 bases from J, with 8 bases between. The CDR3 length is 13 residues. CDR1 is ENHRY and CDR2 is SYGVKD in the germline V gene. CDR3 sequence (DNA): TGTGCCATCAGTGAGAGAGAGGGTGAAAAACTGTTTTTT. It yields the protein CAISEREGEKLFF.

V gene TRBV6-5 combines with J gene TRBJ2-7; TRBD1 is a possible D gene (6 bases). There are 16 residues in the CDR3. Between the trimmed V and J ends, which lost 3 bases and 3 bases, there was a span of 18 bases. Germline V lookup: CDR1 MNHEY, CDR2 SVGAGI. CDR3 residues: CASSYFGTGSLYEQYF. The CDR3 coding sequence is TGTGCCAGCAGTTATTTCGGAACAGGGTCCCTCTACGAGCAGTACTTC.

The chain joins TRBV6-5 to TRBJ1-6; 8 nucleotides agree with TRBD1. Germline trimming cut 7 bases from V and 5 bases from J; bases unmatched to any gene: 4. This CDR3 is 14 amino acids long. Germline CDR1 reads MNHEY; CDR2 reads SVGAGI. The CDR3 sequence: CASTDRGHNSPLHF. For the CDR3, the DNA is TGTGCCAGCACCGACAGGGGACATAATTCACCCCTCCACTTT.

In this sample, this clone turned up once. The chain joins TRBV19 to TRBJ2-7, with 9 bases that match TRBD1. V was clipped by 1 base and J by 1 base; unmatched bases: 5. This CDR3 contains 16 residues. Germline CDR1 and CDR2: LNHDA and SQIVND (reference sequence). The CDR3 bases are TGTGCCAGTAGTATAGCCGGGACAGGGTATTCCTACGAGCAGTACTTC. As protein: CASSIAGTGYSYEQYF.

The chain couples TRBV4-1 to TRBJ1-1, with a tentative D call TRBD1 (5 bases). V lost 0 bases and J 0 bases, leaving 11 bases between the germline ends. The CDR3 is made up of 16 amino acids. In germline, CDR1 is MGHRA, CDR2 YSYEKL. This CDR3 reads CASSQESGTVNTEAFF. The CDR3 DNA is TGCGCCAGCAGCCAAGAGAGCGGGACGGTGAACACTGAAGCTTTCTTT.

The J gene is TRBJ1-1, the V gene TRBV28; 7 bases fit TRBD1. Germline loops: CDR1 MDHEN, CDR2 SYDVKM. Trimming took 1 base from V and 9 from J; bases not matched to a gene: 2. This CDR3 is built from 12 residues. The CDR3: CASSLLTGQAFF. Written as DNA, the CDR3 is TGTGCCAGCAGTTTATTGACAGGGCAAGCTTTCTTT. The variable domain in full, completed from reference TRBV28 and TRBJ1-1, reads DVKVTQSSRYLVKRTGEKVFLECVQDMDHENMFWYRQDPGLGLRLIYFSYDVKMKEKGDIPEGYSVSREKKERFSLILESASTNQTSMYLCASSLLTGQAFFGQGTRLTVV.

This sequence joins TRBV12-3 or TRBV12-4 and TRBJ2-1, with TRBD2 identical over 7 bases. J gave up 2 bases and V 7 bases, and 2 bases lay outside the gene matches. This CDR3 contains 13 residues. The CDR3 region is CASKRGPYNEQFF. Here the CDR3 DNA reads TGTGCCAGCAAGCGGGGACCCTACAATGAGCAGTTCTTC.

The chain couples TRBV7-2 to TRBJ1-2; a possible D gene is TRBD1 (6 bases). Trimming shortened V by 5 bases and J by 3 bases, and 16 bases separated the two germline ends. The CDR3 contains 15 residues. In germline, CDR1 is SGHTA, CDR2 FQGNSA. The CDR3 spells CASSPRSTGDYGYTF. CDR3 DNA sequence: TGTGCCAGCAGCCCCCGATCGACAGGCGACTATGGCTACACCTTC.

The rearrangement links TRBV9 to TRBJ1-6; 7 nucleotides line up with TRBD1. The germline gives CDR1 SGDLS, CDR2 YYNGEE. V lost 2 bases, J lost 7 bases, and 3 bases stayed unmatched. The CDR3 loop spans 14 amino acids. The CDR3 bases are TGTGCCAGCAGCGTTAGGGACAGAAATTCACCCCTCCACTTT. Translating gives CASSVRDRNSPLHF.

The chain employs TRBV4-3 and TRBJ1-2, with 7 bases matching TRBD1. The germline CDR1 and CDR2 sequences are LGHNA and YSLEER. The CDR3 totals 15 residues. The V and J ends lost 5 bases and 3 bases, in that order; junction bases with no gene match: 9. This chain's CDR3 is CASSILARGDYGYTF. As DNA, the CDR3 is TGCGCCAGCAGCATACTTGCCAGGGGGGACTATGGCTACACCTTC.

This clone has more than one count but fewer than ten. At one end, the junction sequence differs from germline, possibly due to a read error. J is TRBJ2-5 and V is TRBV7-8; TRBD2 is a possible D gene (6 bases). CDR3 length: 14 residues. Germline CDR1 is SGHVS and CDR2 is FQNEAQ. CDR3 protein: CASSLTPGRETQYF. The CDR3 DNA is TGCGCCAGCAGCTTAACCCCGGGGAGGGAGACCCAGTACTTC.

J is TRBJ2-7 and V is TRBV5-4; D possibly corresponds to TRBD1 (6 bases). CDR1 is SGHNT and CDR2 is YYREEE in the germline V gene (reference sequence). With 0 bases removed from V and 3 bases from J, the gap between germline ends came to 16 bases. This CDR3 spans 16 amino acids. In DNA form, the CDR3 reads TGTGCCAGCAGCTTGGGGGACAACTTCTTATACTACGAGCAGTACTTC. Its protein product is CASSLGDNFLYYEQYF. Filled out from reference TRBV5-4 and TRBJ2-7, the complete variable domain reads ETGVTQSPTHLIKTRGQQVTLRCSSQSGHNTVSWYQQALGQGPQFIFQYYREEENGRGNFPPRFSGLQFPNYSSELNVNALELDDSALYLCASSLGDNFLYYEQYFGPGTRLTVT.

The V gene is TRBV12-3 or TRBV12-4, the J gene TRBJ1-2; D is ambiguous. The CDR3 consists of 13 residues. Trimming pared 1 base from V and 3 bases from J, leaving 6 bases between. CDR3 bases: TGTGCCAGCAGTTTAGACCAGGACTATGGCTACACCTTC. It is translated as CASSLDQDYGYTF.

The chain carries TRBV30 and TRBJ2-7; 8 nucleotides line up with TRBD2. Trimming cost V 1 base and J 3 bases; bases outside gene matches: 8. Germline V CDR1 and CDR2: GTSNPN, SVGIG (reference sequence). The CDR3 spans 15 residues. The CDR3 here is CAWSGRAGAIYEQYF. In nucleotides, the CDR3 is TGTGCCTGGAGTGGCAGAGCGGGAGCTATCTACGAGCAGTACTTC. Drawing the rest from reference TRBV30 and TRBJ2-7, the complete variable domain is SQTIHQWPATLVQPVGSPLSLECTVEGTSNPNLYWYRQAAGRGLQLLFYSVGIGQISSEVPQNLSASRPQDRQFILSSKKLLLSDSGFYLCAWSGRAGAIYEQYFGPGTRLTVT.